Sequencing of this TCR beta chain was carried out in a study of cytomegalovirus exposure and HLA in healthy donors. Study observations and caveats: Reports described diagnosis of cytomegalovirus status by the classifier as highly specific and sensitive.

This clone has more than one count but fewer than ten. Its antigen is undetermined. This CDR3 is built from 15 residues. Germline CDR1 reads SEHNR; CDR2 reads FQNEAQ (reference sequence). V dropped 1 base and J dropped 4 bases, with 10 bases sitting between them. Amplification used 60 Vbeta primers and 13 Jbeta primers. Using immunoSEQ multiplex PCR, the repertoire was profiled, and TCRdb retains in-frame clones only, with some absent. The sample has tens of thousands of clones, more than 55% seen once. It was healthy bone marrow donors who served as donors. The rearrangement uses TRBV7-9 and TRBJ1-4, with D unresolved. The receptor comes from a woman aged 45-65 years in good health and CMV-seropositive. Sequencing input: PBMCs. CDR3 protein: CASSLDHGLNEKLFF. DNA for the CDR3: TGTGCCAGCAGCTTAGACCACGGACTTAATGAAAAACTGTTTTTT.